Given below is one T cell receptor (beta chain) in context. Its antigen remains unidentified. The data belong to a study of T cells expressing NK-cell markers. Across the whole study: Eight donors were sequenced, seven testing HCMV-seropositive and one testing seronegative.

TCRdb reprocessed the 5' RACE reads, with one entry per CDR3 protein and no DNA. The table for this sample gives roughly 450,000 distinct CDR3 sequences. Broader study findings: The contribution of dominant NKG2C+ clonotypes to CD8+ T cells in several donors was 1.0-7.0%.

Looked up from germline, CDR1 is SGHVS and CDR2 is FNYEAQ. This CDR3 is built from 16 residues. The sequence was obtained from a woman in her forties or fifties in good health. Material for sequencing was blood T cells: a sorted CD56 or NKG2C T cell subset, CD4+ or CD8+ T cells, or bulk PBMC T cells (not recorded which). The chain is built from TRBV7-6 and TRBJ2-3. The CDR3 spells CASSSSKTSGTDTQYF.